Below, 22 T cell receptor beta chains from the same sample are listed, as sequenced in a study of human CD8 memory T cell subsets. Researchers made TCR beta libraries via UMI-labeled 5' RACE. TCRdb derives one entry per CDR3 protein from the 5' RACE reads, leaving out DNA. The table lists 6,500 to 7,500 distinct CDR3 sequences. Sequencing was performed on CD8+ T cells from PBMCs. These receptors all stem from a human donor in good health.

The gene calls are TRBV29-1 and TRBJ2-1; no DNA is available, so the TRBD2 call from TCRdb remains unchecked. The CDR3 is made up of 16 amino acids. Germline V gene sequence: CDR1 SQVTM, CDR2 ANQGSEA. The CDR3 sequence is CSVSQVPSARLHEQFF.

The chain recombines TRBV18 with TRBJ1-4; no DNA is available, so the TRBD1 call from TCRdb remains unchecked. The length of the CDR3 is 13 residues. Germline-derived CDR1 and CDR2 are KGHSH and LQKENI. The CDR3 reads CASSPDQGEKLFF. The full variable domain, with the rest looked up from reference TRBV18 and TRBJ1-4, is NAGVMQNPRHLVRRRGQEARLRCSPMKGHSHVYWYRQLPEEGLKFMVYLQKENIIDESGMPKERFSAEFPKEGPSILRIQQVVRGDSAAYFCASSPDQGEKLFFGSGTQLSVL.

The V and J genes are TRBV4-3 and TRBJ2-7. The CDR3 covers 15 residues. CDR1 and CDR2 from the germline V gene are LGHNA and YSLEER. The CDR3 sequence is CASSQDLTRSYEQYF.

The chain joins TRBV6-1 to TRBJ1-6; TCRdb reports TRBD1, a call that lacks DNA to check it against. Germline V lookup: CDR1 MNHNS, CDR2 SASEGT. CDR3 size: 15 residues. CDR3 sequence reads: CASSERYPADSPLHF.

The chain uses TRBV20-1 and TRBJ1-2; TCRdb reports TRBD1, a call that lacks DNA to check it against. The CDR3 runs to 12 residues. Per the germline V gene, CDR1 is DFQATT and CDR2 is SNEGSKA (reference sequence). The CDR3 protein is CSQPGTGHGYTF.

V usage is TRBV6-2 or TRBV6-3 and J usage is TRBJ2-7; TCRdb's D call, TRBD1, is unchecked because there is no DNA. Per the germline V gene, CDR1 is MNHEY and CDR2 is SVGEGT. The CDR3 contains 15 residues. The CDR3: CASSYYPGGPHEQYF.

V usage is TRBV7-8 and J usage is TRBJ1-1; TCRdb's D call, TRBD1, is unchecked because there is no DNA. The CDR3 spans 18 residues. Germline values: CDR1 SGHVS, CDR2 FQNEAQ. The CDR3 loop reads CASSTQGRVIMGWPEAFF.

This sequence joins TRBV4-3 and TRBJ2-7. There are 13 residues in the CDR3. CDR1 and CDR2 (germline): LGHNA, YSLEER. This CDR3 reads CASSQDLNDEQYF.

The chain employs TRBV28 and TRBJ2-1; TCRdb outputs TRBD1, but without DNA this stays unchecked. The CDR3 totals 17 residues. CDR1 and CDR2 from the germline V gene are MDHEN and SYDVKM. The CDR3 sequence: CASRTGVSGDDYNEQFF.

The gene calls are TRBV7-9 and TRBJ1-1; TCRdb picks TRBD1, but there is no DNA to check that call. Per germline, CDR1 SEHNR and CDR2 FQNEAQ (reference sequence). CDR3 length: 15 amino acids. CDR3 sequence: CASSHLRGQYTEAFF. The full variable domain, its missing parts supplied by reference TRBV7-9 and TRBJ1-1, is DTGVSQNPRHKITKRGQNVTFRCDPISEHNRLYWYRQTLGQGPEFLTYFQNEAQLEKSRLLSDRFSAERPKGSFSTLEIQRTEQGDSAMYLCASSHLRGQYTEAFFGQGTRLTVV.

The chain joins TRBV7-6 to TRBJ2-3; TCRdb's assignment of TRBD2 cannot be checked, as there is no DNA. Germline V gene sequence: CDR1 SGHVS, CDR2 FNYEAQ. CDR3 length equals 16 residues. The chain's CDR3 is CASSLVGGPGTDTQYF.

The V gene is TRBV6-2 or TRBV6-3, the J gene TRBJ2-3; TCRdb gives TRBD2 as the D gene, but with no DNA this cannot be confirmed. CDR1 is MNHEY, CDR2 SVGEGT, per germline. The CDR3 loop spans 17 amino acids. The CDR3 sequence: CASSYSRTSGFTDTQYF.

V and J are TRBV20-1 and TRBJ1-5; no DNA is available, so the TRBD1 call from TCRdb remains unchecked. The CDR3 covers 11 residues. Germline V gene data show CDR1 as DFQATT and CDR2 as SNEGSKA (reference sequence). The CDR3 spells CSAGGGQPQHF.

Judged by frequency, this clonotype is medium-sized (0.01 to 0.1%). This chain connects TRBV9 to TRBJ1-1. The CDR3 is 13 amino acids. The V gene's germline CDR1 is SGDLS and CDR2 YYNGEE. CDR3 loop: CASSVDVNTEAFF.

The genes are TRBV5-1 and TRBJ1-2; the TCRdb D gene call, TRBD1, has no DNA to confirm it. Germline lookup yields CDR1 SGHRS and CDR2 YFSETQ. The CDR3 is made up of 14 amino acids. The CDR3 region is CASSLVSQGDGYTF.

The chain carries TRBV4-2 and TRBJ2-7. The CDR3 has 14 amino acids. Germline V gene sequence: CDR1 LGHNA, CDR2 YNFKEQ. The CDR3 loop reads CASSQEQFSYEQYF.

The chain uses TRBV25-1 and TRBJ2-1; the D call from TCRdb, TRBD2, cannot be confirmed without DNA. The CDR3 extends over 17 amino acids. CDR1 is MGHDK and CDR2 is SYGVNS in the germline V gene. CDR3 protein: CASSEWIGPSSYNEQFF. Variable domain in full (rest from reference TRBV25-1 and TRBJ2-1): EADIYQTPRYLVIGTGKKITLECSQTMGHDKMYWYQQDPGMELHLIHYSYGVNSTEKGDLSSESTVSRIRTEHFPLTLESARPSHTSQYLCASSEWIGPSSYNEQFFGPGTRLTVL.

The CDR3 sequence is CSATPSSGGTDTQYF. V is TRBV20-1 and J is TRBJ2-3; TCRdb reports TRBD1, a call that lacks DNA to check it against. The CDR3 totals 15 residues. The germline V gene encodes CDR1 DFQATT and CDR2 SNEGSKA (reference sequence).

This chain joins TRBV28 and TRBJ2-3; with no DNA, the TCRdb D assignment of TRBD1 cannot be verified. The CDR3 has 16 residues. Germline V gene lookup returns CDR1 MDHEN and CDR2 SYDVKM. CDR3 amino acids: CASSLPDITRTDTQYF.

The rearrangement uses TRBV19 and TRBJ2-3; TCRdb reports TRBD2, a call that lacks DNA to check it against. Germline loops: CDR1 LNHDA, CDR2 SQIVND (reference sequence). The CDR3 has 15 amino acids. The CDR3 region is CASSPRAGWSDTQYF. Filled out from reference TRBV19 and TRBJ2-3, the complete variable domain reads DGGITQSPKYLFRKEGQNVTLSCEQNLNHDAMYWYRQDPGQGLRLIYYSQIVNDFQKGDIAEGYSVSREKKESFPLTVTSAQKNPTAFYLCASSPRAGWSDTQYFGPGTRLTVL.

The chain uses TRBV4-2 and TRBJ2-3; TCRdb calls TRBD1, which cannot be checked without DNA. This CDR3 is 19 amino acids long. Germline V gene data show CDR1 as LGHNA and CDR2 as YNFKEQ. The CDR3 sequence: CASSQGRTSNRRITDTQYF.

V is TRBV30 and J is TRBJ2-1; TCRdb's assignment of TRBD2 cannot be checked, as there is no DNA. CDR1 is GTSNPN and CDR2 is SVGIG in the germline V gene (reference sequence). The CDR3 sequence is 14 residues long. This CDR3 reads CAWSGTNSYNEQFF.